This TCR beta chain comes out of a study of blood T cells in healthy people across ages. Then a second PCR, running about 7 to 11 cycles, was carried out with a sample-barcoded 5' primer and a J-beta primer mix. Each cDNA was tagged by a template-switch adaptor containing 12 random nucleotides. Each CDR3 protein gets one entry after TCRdb re-called the 5' RACE reads with MiXCR. This table holds around 1.5 million distinct CDR3 sequences, 55% to 75% found once. General study points: A roughly linear age-dependent decrease characterized TCR beta diversity per million T cells.

A remark on this clonotype: Its specificity is not known.

The CDR3 sequence is 11 residues long. V lost 4 bases and J lost 13; bases outside the gene matches: 6. CDR1 MNHEY and CDR2 SVGAGI come from the germline V gene. The material sequenced was blood. The receptor was isolated from a man younger than 30 in good health. This sequence joins TRBV6-5 and TRBJ1-2; TRBD1 aligns across 7 bases. The CDR3 loop reads CASSSGTVSTF. The CDR3 DNA reads TGTGCCAGCAGTTCGGGGACAGTTTCCACCTTC.